The source of this T cell receptor beta chain is a study of beta chain features in type 1 diabetes (dated by TCRdb to the late 2010s). Study-wide context: Mean age, gender distribution, total cell number and subset yield did not differ between patients and healthy donors. In the study, recently diagnosed type 1 diabetes patients and matched healthy donors were compared on the TCRB repertoires of their sorted circulating CD4+ T cell subsets. A total of 100 million to 140 million sorted cells were examined across all samples, and the number of cells per subset was strongly correlated with RNA yield. Naive and central memory subsets were obtained from all 30 or so donors, but regulatory and stem cell-like memory subsets were isolated from only 8 patients and 8 healthy donors.

CDR1 SGHDN and CDR2 FVKESK are derived from the germline V gene. The CDR3 runs 14 amino acids, cysteine and phenylalanine included. Left in the record is the CDR3 DNA by itself, 42 bases read in frame from the first base. At the junction V is shortened by 1 base and J by 7 bases, with 10 bases in between. On this clone itself: What this receptor recognizes is not known. No base quality information exists; no much larger clone differs at one position.

From each donor, a single peripheral blood sample of about 116 mL on average was drawn into heparinised tubes. A BD FACSAria II was used to sort naive, central memory, regulatory and stem cell-like memory CD4+ T cells with a panel that included CD45RO, CCR7, CD25, CD127, CD95 and CD27. Purity was above 95% for every sorted population. PBMCs were separated immediately by Lymphoprep density gradient centrifugation and were stained directly, without being cultured. So that batch effects would be minimized, each experiment stained and sorted samples in pairs, pairing one healthy donor with one patient. Findings and caveats that apply to the study as a whole: Patients with type 1 diabetes made fewer insertions and deleted more nucleotides at VDJ recombination sites, implying thymic rearrangement abnormalities. Because cDNA was sequenced instead of genomic DNA, activated cells with high expression could be over-represented, although the groups did not differ in activation or CD3 levels. Naive, central memory and regulatory TCRB repertoires appeared to be more alike among patients than among healthy donors. PCR might favor shorter templates, but patient and control samples were amplified and corrected together, so any skew would affect both groups equally. HLA sub-analyses involved small numbers of individuals, so any influence of HLA type on TCRB rearrangement remained unresolved. A moderate but significant shortening of TCRB CDR3 length was observed in type 1 diabetes patients in all four CD4+ subsets.

The entire amount of isolated RNA was reverse transcribed using the High Capacity cDNA Reverse Transcription Kit, so the sequenced TCRB transcripts were expressed ones. Deep immunoSEQ sequencing was applied to naive, central memory and regulatory T cell samples, giving an average of around 4 million total reads per sample. After sorted cells were lysed in RLT buffer, RNA was extracted with DNase-treated RNeasy Micro or Mini kits, with the choice depending on cell number. Each cell subset was processed separately to prevent cross-contamination, with patient and healthy donor samples processed together. TCRB sequences were amplified from cDNA with the immunoSEQ multiplex PCR, producing 87-bp fragments spanning the CDR3 region. The amplicons were sequenced using the Illumina HiSeq platform. Turning to the authors' computational methods: PCR bias was computationally corrected using synthetic template baselines, reads within Hamming distance 2 were collapsed, and singletons that could not be merged were discarded. By aligning reads against IMGT, V, D and J genes, CDR3 length, and insertions or deletions at six rearrangement sites were assigned. Clonotype counts were normalized to sorted cell number within each subset before computing true diversity and Gini coefficients with the tcR R package. The overlap coefficient, calculated on TCRB nucleotide sequences, was used to quantify repertoire sharing. As a proxy for the pre-selection repertoire, out-of-frame TCRB sequences from naive cells were analyzed. TCRdb took over this immuneACCESS table, retaining in-frame rearrangements with V and J assigned. Such tables are incomplete; in checked studies, under half of the missing clones stem from an unresolved V gene, and the remainder is unexplained. V and J calls and clone size follow that table, whereas D and trimming were derived from the DNA. Present in this sample are about 300,000 clones, roughly 13% of which were seen just once. The ten biggest clones cover roughly 0.015% of the sample.

The sample consisted of naive CD4+ T cells from blood. The cell subset or site label on this specimen signifies: true naive CD4+ T cells. The sequence links TRBV14 to TRBJ2-2; the D gene is perhaps TRBD1, on 7 matching bases. The clonotype was recovered from a woman aged 18-29 years with type 1 diabetes. The DNA sequence is as follows: TGTGCCAGCAGCCAAGGACAGGGAGGCGGGGAGCTGTTTTTT. It is translated as CASSQGQGGGELFF.